The 21 T cell receptor beta chains below come from one sample, sequenced in a study of neurological immune-mediated disorders. TCRdb reprocessed the 5' RACE reads with MiXCR, giving one entry per CDR3 protein. The sample shows tens of thousands of distinct CDR3 sequences, 3% to 4% of them seen only once. Specimen: CD4+ T cells from blood. These receptors were obtained from a woman in her thirties or forties with multiple sclerosis.

Many counts were recorded for this clonotype. This sequence joins TRBV7-7 and TRBJ2-3; D gene unclear. Trimming pared 5 bases from V and 3 bases from J, leaving 15 bases between. The V gene's germline CDR1 is SSHAT and CDR2 FNYEAQ (reference sequence). CDR3 length: 15 residues. The CDR3 is CASSVGNFGTDTQYF. Written as DNA, the CDR3 is TGTGCCAGCAGCGTTGGTAACTTTGGGACAGATACGCAGTATTTT. Combining the CDR3 with reference TRBV7-7 and TRBJ2-3 gives the whole variable domain GAGVSQSPRYKVTKRGQDVTLRCDPISSHATLYWYQQALGQGPEFLTYFNYEAQPDKSGLPSDRFSAERPEGSISTLTIQRTEQRDSAMYRCASSVGNFGTDTQYFGPGTRLTVL.

This clonotype showed up many times. The chain uses TRBV4-1 and TRBJ2-3; unclear D gene. This CDR3 spans 16 amino acids. Germline V gene sequence: CDR1 MGHRA, CDR2 YSYEKL. The ends were cut back, 2 bases at V and 4 bases at J, with 16 bases in the middle. The CDR3 spells CASSQSGELGADTQYF. The CDR3 bases are TGCGCCAGCAGCCAATCAGGCGAATTGGGTGCAGATACGCAGTATTTT.

This clonotype appeared many times. V gene TRBV9 combines with J gene TRBJ1-2; D call uncertain. This CDR3 spans 16 amino acids. The V gene's germline CDR1 is SGDLS and CDR2 YYNGEE. V lost 3 bases, J lost 7 bases, and 22 bases lay in between. The CDR3 DNA is TGTGCCAGCAGCGCCCCAAAGGCCGGGTCCAAAGGTGGCTACACCTTC. Translating gives CASSAPKAGSKGGYTF.

Ten or more counts support this clonotype. This chain joins TRBV5-1 and TRBJ2-1, with D hard to call. This CDR3 spans 13 amino acids. The V gene lost 0 bases and the J gene lost 5 bases, with 6 bases spanning the gap. Germline V lookup: CDR1 SGHRS, CDR2 YFSETQ. CDR3: CASSLGAHNEQFF. CDR3 nucleotide sequence: TGCGCCAGCAGCTTGGGGGCCCACAATGAGCAGTTCTTC.

This clonotype was seen at least ten times. The rearrangement uses TRBV2 and TRBJ2-7, with 7 bases matching TRBD1. The CDR3 contains 14 residues. Per the germline V gene, CDR1 is SNHLY and CDR2 is FYNNEI. V lost 5 bases and J lost 3; bases outside the gene matches: 7. The CDR3 spells CASSSDRRDYEQYF. Here the CDR3 DNA reads TGTGCCAGCAGTTCGGACAGGCGAGACTACGAGCAGTACTTC. Combining the CDR3 with reference TRBV2 and TRBJ2-7 gives the whole variable domain EPEVTQTPSHQVTQMGQEVILRCVPISNHLYFYWYRQILGQKVEFLVSFYNNEISEKSEIFDDQFSVERPDGSNFTLKIRSTKLEDSAMYFCASSSDRRDYEQYFGPGTRLTVT.

This clonotype was observed many times. The chain recombines TRBV5-4 with TRBJ1-1; TRBD1 matches at 8 bases. The length of the CDR3 is 14 residues. J gave up 1 base and V 4 bases, and 3 bases lay outside the gene matches. Germline CDR1 reads SGHNT; CDR2 reads YYREEE (reference sequence). The CDR3 is CASSGGQGNTEAFF. The CDR3 DNA sequence: TGTGCCAGCAGCGGAGGACAGGGGAACACTGAAGCTTTCTTT. Full variable domain (missing parts from reference TRBV5-4 and TRBJ1-1): ETGVTQSPTHLIKTRGQQVTLRCSSQSGHNTVSWYQQALGQGPQFIFQYYREEENGRGNFPPRFSGLQFPNYSSELNVNALELDDSALYLCASSGGQGNTEAFFGQGTRLTVV.

This clonotype was seen many times. The rearrangement links TRBV5-4 to TRBJ2-4, with D perhaps TRBD1 or TRBD2 (5 bases each). V lost 2 bases and J 0 bases, leaving 6 bases between the germline ends. Germline V gene data show CDR1 as SGHNT and CDR2 as YYREEE (reference sequence). The CDR3 extends over 14 amino acids. CDR3 amino acids: CASSFGTAKNIQYF. CDR3 in DNA: TGTGCCAGCAGCTTTGGGACAGCCAAAAACATTCAGTACTTC.

This clonotype was observed at least ten times. The rearrangement links TRBV20-1 to TRBJ2-5, with D perhaps TRBD2 (6 bases). This CDR3 is built from 14 residues. Trimming cost V 6 bases and J 2 bases, with 16 bases left between them. Germline assignment: CDR1 DFQATT and CDR2 SNEGSKA (reference sequence). This chain's CDR3 is CSALRGNLQETQYF. As DNA, the CDR3 is TGCAGTGCCCTTCGGGGGAACCTACAAGAGACCCAGTACTTC.

This clonotype has a count of ten or more. The CDR3 nucleotides read TGTGCCAGTAGTATAGAGTCAGGGTGGGATGAGCAGTTCTTC. It is translated as CASSIESGWDEQFF. This chain links TRBV19 with TRBJ2-1; the D gene is possibly TRBD1 (5 bases). CDR1 LNHDA and CDR2 SQIVND come from the germline V gene (reference sequence). The V end lost 0 bases, the J end lost 8 bases, and 11 bases lay between the germline ends. The CDR3 loop spans 14 amino acids.

This clonotype appeared many times. The V gene is TRBV12-3 or TRBV12-4, the J gene TRBJ1-2; 7 bases line up with TRBD1. The ends lost 6 bases at V and 5 bases at J; junction bases unmatched: 9. The CDR3 is made up of 14 amino acids. CDR3 protein: CASRLPGQSYGYTF. Written as DNA, the CDR3 is TGTGCCAGCAGGCTACCGGGACAGAGTTATGGCTACACCTTC.

This clonotype was picked up a small number of times. The CDR3 loop reads CASSQSNSDTQYF. Written as DNA, the CDR3 is TGTGCCAGCAGCCAATCGAACTCAGATACGCAGTATTTT. This chain joins TRBV3-1 and TRBJ2-3; D unresolved. V dropped 2 bases and J dropped 4 bases, with 7 bases sitting between them. Germline V gene sequence: CDR1 LGHDT, CDR2 YNNKEL (reference sequence). The CDR3 is 13 amino acids.

This clonotype was counted at least ten times. The chain combines TRBV7-9 with TRBJ1-4; no reliable D call. Germline values: CDR1 SEHNR, CDR2 FQNEAQ (reference sequence). V shed 5 bases and J shed 0 bases, with 10 bases lying between them. The CDR3 contains 15 residues. CDR3 loop: CASSPPGSTNEKLFF. The CDR3 DNA is TGTGCCAGCAGCCCCCCCGGGTCAACTAATGAAAAACTGTTTTTT.

This clonotype was counted ten times or more. The chain joins TRBV5-1 to TRBJ1-1; weak D call: TRBD1 (5 bases). Trimming stripped 4 bases from V and 1 base from J, with 8 bases between. There are 13 residues in the CDR3. CDR1 and CDR2 (germline): SGHRS, YFSETQ. The chain's CDR3 is CASSRDPNTEAFF. CDR3 nucleotide sequence: TGCGCCAGCAGCCGGGACCCGAACACTGAAGCTTTCTTT.

This clonotype came up many times. This rearrangement joins TRBV10-3 to TRBJ2-1; either TRBD1 or TRBD2 may fit D (5 bases each). The CDR3 has 15 residues. Trimming shortened V by 4 bases and J by 0 bases, and 10 bases separated the two germline ends. Germline CDR1 ENHRY, CDR2 SYGVKD. Here the CDR3 DNA reads TGTGCCATCAGTGCTCACGGGACCTCCTACAATGAGCAGTTCTTC. Translating it yields CAISAHGTSYNEQFF.

The V call is TRBV5-4, the J call TRBJ2-7; 7 bases are a match to TRBD1. This CDR3 region has 15 residues. With 0 bases clipped from V and 1 base from J, the junction kept 4 bases outside the gene matches. Germline CDR1 SGHNT, CDR2 YYREEE (reference sequence). The CDR3 loop reads CASSLDARGSYEQYF. The CDR3 nucleotides read TGTGCCAGCAGCTTGGACGCCAGGGGGTCCTACGAGCAGTACTTC.

This clonotype was seen many times. The chain joins TRBV5-1 to TRBJ1-1; the D is unclear. The CDR3 runs to 13 residues. Between the trimmed V and J ends, which lost 6 bases and 6 bases, there was a span of 15 bases. The germline V gene encodes CDR1 SGHRS and CDR2 YFSETQ. The CDR3 sequence is CASKGSGVSEAFF. CDR3 sequence (DNA): TGCGCCAGCAAGGGAAGCGGCGTATCTGAAGCTTTCTTT.

This clonotype was observed many times. CDR3 sequence (DNA): TGTGCCAGCAGTGGGGCAGCGGGGGGGCTGGAGACCCAGTACTTC. This codes for CASSGAAGGLETQYF. The V and J genes are TRBV2 and TRBJ2-5; 10 bases line up with TRBD2. V gave up 4 bases and J gave up 5 bases; unmatched junction bases: 7. CDR3 length: 15 residues. Looked up from germline, CDR1 is SNHLY and CDR2 is FYNNEI.

This clonotype was seen many times. V usage is TRBV5-1 and J usage is TRBJ1-2, with D maybe TRBD1 (6 bases). The CDR3 spans 14 residues. The V end lost 2 bases, the J end lost 3 bases, and 11 bases lay between the germline ends. Germline V CDR1 and CDR2: SGHRS, YFSETQ. CDR3 DNA sequence: TGCGCCAGCAGCTTCGCGGGACAAGACTATGGCTACACCTTC. Translation: CASSFAGQDYGYTF.

This clonotype has at least ten counts. The CDR3 nucleotides are TGCGCCAGCAGCCCCGGACAGTACAATCAGCCCCAGCATTTT. It encodes CASSPGQYNQPQHF. The chain joins TRBV5-1 to TRBJ1-5, with a tentative D call TRBD1 (6 bases). This CDR3 region has 14 residues. Trimming cost V 4 bases and J 3 bases, with 11 bases left between them. CDR1 is SGHRS and CDR2 is YFSETQ in the germline V gene. The whole variable domain, remainder taken from reference TRBV5-1 and TRBJ1-5, is KAGVTQTPRYLIKTRGQQVTLSCSPISGHRSVSWYQQTPGQGLQFLFEYFSETQRNKGNFPGRFSGRQFSNSRSEMNVSTLELGDSALYLCASSPGQYNQPQHFGDGTRLSIL.

This clonotype was seen at least ten times. V is TRBV5-6 and J is TRBJ2-1; TRBD1 or TRBD2 may be the D gene (6 bases each). This CDR3 contains 15 residues. Germline CDR1 and CDR2: SGHDT and YYEEEE. V was shortened by 3 bases and J by 6 bases, with 16 bases between the two germline ends. In DNA form, the CDR3 reads TGTGCCAGCAGCTCATGGGGGGCCGGGAGCAATGAGCAGTTCTTC. Translation: CASSSWGAGSNEQFF.

This clonotype was found many times. The chain combines TRBV12-3 or TRBV12-4 with TRBJ2-1, with unresolved D. The CDR3 consists of 14 residues. V was cut by 9 bases and J by 6 bases, with 18 bases left in between. CDR3: CASCLAGFFNEQFF. DNA for the CDR3: TGTGCCAGTTGTCTCGCTGGCTTTTTCAATGAGCAGTTCTTC.